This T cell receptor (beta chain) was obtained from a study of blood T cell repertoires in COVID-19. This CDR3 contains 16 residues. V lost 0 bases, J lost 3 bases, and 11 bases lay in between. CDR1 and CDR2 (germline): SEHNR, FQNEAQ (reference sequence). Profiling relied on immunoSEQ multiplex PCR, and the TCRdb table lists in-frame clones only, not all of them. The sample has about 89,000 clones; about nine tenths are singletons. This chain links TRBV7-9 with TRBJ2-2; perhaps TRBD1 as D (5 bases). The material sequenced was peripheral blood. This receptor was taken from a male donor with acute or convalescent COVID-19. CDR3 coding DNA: TGTGCCAGCAGCTTAGCGGCCTCACAGGACACCGGGGAGCTGTTTTTT. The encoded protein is CASSLAASQDTGELFF. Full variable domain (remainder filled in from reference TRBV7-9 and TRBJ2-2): DTGVSQNPRHKITKRGQNVTFRCDPISEHNRLYWYRQTLGQGPEFLTYFQNEAQLEKSRLLSDRFSAERPKGSFSTLEIQRTEQGDSAMYLCASSLAASQDTGELFFGEGSRLTVL.